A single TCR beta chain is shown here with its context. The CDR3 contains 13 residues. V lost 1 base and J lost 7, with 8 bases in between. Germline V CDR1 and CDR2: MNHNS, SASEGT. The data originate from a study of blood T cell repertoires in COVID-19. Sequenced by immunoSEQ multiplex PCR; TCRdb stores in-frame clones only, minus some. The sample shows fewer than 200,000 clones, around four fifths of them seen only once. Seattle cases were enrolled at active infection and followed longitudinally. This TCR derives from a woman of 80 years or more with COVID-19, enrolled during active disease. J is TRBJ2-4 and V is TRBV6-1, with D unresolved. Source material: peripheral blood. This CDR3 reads CASSEGGVNIQYF. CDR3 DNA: TGTGCCAGCAGTGAAGGAGGTGTCAACATTCAGTACTTC.